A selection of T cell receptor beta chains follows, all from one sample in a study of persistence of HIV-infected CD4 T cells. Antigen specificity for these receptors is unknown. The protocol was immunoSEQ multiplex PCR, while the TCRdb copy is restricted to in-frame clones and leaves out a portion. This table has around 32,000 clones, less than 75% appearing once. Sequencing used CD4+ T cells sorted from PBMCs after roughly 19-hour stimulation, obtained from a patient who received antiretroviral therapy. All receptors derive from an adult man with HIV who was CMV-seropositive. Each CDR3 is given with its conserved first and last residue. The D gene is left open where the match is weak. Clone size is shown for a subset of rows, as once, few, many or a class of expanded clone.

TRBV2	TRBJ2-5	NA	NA	CASSEGSSRTQYF	TGTGCCAGCAGTGAGGGATCCTCGCGGACCCAGTACTTC
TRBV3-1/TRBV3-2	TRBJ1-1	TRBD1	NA	CASSRGQGLVGTEAFF	TGTGCCAGCAGCCGCGGACAGGGCTTGGTCGGAACTGAAGCTTTCTTT
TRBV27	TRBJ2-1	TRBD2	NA	CASSNAGGPRNEQFF	TGTGCCAGCAGTAATGCGGGGGGGCCGAGGAATGAGCAGTTCTTC
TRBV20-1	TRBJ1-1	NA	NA	CSGGTNTEAFF	TGCAGTGGCGGGACTAACACTGAAGCTTTCTTT
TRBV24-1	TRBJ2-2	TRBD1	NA	CATSAPAGTGVTGELFF	TGTGCCACCAGTGCCCCCGCCGGGACAGGGGTCACCGGGGAGCTGTTTTTT
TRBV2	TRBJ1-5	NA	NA	CASSAYTGEGQPQHF	TGTGCCAGCAGTGCCTATACAGGAGAGGGTCAGCCCCAGCATTTT
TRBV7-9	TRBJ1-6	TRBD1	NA	CASSLGTGFYNSPLHF	TGTGCCAGCAGCTTAGGGACAGGTTTCTATAATTCACCCCTCCACTTT
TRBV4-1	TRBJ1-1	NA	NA	CASSQASERGGAFF	TGCGCCAGCAGCCAAGCTTCTGAGAGAGGGGGAGCTTTCTTT
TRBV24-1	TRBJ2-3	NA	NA	CATSEGTTGGITDTQYF	TGTGCCACCAGTGAGGGGACAACGGGGGGAATCACAGATACGCAGTATTTT
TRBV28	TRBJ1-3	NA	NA	CASSSVDDSGNTIYF	TGTGCCAGCAGTTCGGTGGATGACTCTGGAAACACCATATATTTT
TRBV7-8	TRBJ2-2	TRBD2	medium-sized	CATRGLAGVTSTGELFF	TGTGCCACCCGGGGGCTAGCGGGGGTTACGAGCACCGGGGAGCTGTTTTTT
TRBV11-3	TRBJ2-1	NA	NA	CASSPDHSVYNEQFF	TGTGCCAGCAGCCCGGACCATTCCGTTTACAATGAGCAGTTCTTC
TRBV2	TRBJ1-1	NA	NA	CASRYGPSNTEAFF	TGTGCCAGCAGATACGGACCCTCGAACACTGAAGCTTTCTTT
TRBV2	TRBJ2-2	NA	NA	CASTARDVTGELFF	TGTGCCAGCACCGCGCGAGACGTCACCGGGGAGCTGTTTTTT
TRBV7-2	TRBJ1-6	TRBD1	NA	CASSRDSYNSPLHF	TGTGCCAGCAGCCGGGACAGCTATAATTCACCCCTCCACTTT
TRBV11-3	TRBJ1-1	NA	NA	CASSLGEGTEAFF	TGTGCCAGCAGCTTAGGAGAAGGTACTGAAGCTTTCTTT
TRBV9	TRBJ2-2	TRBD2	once	CASSVEGTSGGNTGELFF	TGTGCCAGCAGCGTAGAAGGAACTAGCGGGGGGAACACCGGGGAGCTGTTTTTT
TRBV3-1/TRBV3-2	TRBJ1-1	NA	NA	CASTLLANGEAFF	TGTGCCAGCACCCTACTGGCTAATGGGGAAGCTTTCTTT
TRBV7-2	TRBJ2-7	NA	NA	CASSLAGGGYEQYF	TGTGCCAGCAGCTTAGCAGGGGGTGGCTACGAGCAGTACTTC
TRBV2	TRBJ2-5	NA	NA	CASHRGQSQETQYF	TGTGCCAGCCACCGAGGACAGAGCCAAGAGACCCAGTACTTC
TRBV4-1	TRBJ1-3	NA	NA	CASSLNPEGVGNTIYF	TGCGCCAGCAGCCTCAACCCTGAGGGCGTTGGAAACACCATATATTTT
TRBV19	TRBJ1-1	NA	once	CASSPRVENTEAFF	TGTGCCAGTAGTCCCAGGGTGGAGAACACTGAAGCTTTCTTT
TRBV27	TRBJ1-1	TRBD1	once	CASTRDRVNTEAFF	TGTGCCAGCACCCGGGACAGGGTGAACACTGAAGCTTTCTTT
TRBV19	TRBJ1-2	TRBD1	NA	CASSGQGRSTDYGYTF	TGTGCCAGTAGTGGACAGGGAAGGTCCACTGACTATGGCTACACCTTC
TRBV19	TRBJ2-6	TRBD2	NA	CASRNPPGLAGGNSGANVLTF	TGTGCCAGTAGGAACCCTCCGGGACTAGCGGGGGGTAACTCTGGGGCCAACGTCCTGACTTTC
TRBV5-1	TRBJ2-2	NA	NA	CASSLTTRQPNTGELFF	TGCGCCAGCAGCTTAACCACCCGACAGCCGAACACCGGGGAGCTGTTTTTT
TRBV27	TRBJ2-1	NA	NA	CASSDYNEQFF	TGTGCCAGCAGCGACTACAATGAGCAGTTCTTC
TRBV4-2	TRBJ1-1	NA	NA	CASSQDSGTEAFF	TGTGCCAGCAGCCAAGACAGCGGAACTGAAGCTTTCTTT
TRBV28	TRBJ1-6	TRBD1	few	CASTPPTGTSSPLHF	TGTGCCAGCACCCCACCGACAGGGACAAGTTCACCCCTCCACTTT
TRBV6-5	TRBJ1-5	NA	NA	CASSGRHSNQPQHF	TGTGCCAGCAGCGGACGCCATAGCAATCAGCCCCAGCATTTT
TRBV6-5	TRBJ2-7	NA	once	CASRPRGGNEQYF	TGTGCCAGCAGACCCAGGGGTGGCAACGAGCAGTACTTC
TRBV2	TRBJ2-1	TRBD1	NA	CASSLSGTVQNEQFF	TGTGCCAGCAGTCTCTCCGGGACAGTTCAGAATGAGCAGTTCTTC
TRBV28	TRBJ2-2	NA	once	CASTSDSNTGELFF	TGTGCCAGCACCAGCGACTCGAACACCGGGGAGCTGTTTTTT
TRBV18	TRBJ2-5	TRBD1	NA	CASSLDRVGTETQYF	TGTGCCAGCTCACTGGACAGGGTCGGGACAGAGACCCAGTACTTC
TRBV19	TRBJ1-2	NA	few	CASSKGAEAGYGYTF	TGTGCCAGTAGTAAGGGAGCGGAGGCTGGCTATGGCTACACCTTC
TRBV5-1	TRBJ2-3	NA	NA	CASSYGTSSDTQYF	TGCGCCAGCAGCTACGGGACTTCATCAGATACGCAGTATTTT
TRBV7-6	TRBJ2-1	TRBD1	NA	CASSLGTGEINEQFF	TGTGCCAGCAGCTTAGGGACAGGGGAAATCAATGAGCAGTTCTTC
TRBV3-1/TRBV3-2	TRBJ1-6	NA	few	CASSLSAQSPLHF	TGTGCCAGCAGCCTTTCGGCCCAATCACCCCTCCACTTT
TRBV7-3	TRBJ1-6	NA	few	CASRGGNSNSPLHF	TGTGCCAGCAGGGGGGGAAACTCGAATTCACCCCTCCACTTT
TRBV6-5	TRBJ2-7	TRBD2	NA	CASSPAGTSGYEQYF	TGTGCCAGCAGTCCCGCCGGGACTAGCGGGTACGAGCAGTACTTC
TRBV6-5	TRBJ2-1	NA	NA	CASTFSNSGEQFF	TGTGCCAGCACCTTTTCAAATTCGGGGGAGCAGTTCTTC
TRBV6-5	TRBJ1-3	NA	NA	CASSTALSSGNTIYF	TGTGCCAGCTCGACAGCGCTGAGCTCTGGAAACACCATATATTTT
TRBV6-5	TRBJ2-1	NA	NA	CASRTYVGGDNEQFF	TGTGCCAGCAGGACGTATGTCGGAGGGGACAATGAGCAGTTCTTC
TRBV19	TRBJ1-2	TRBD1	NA	CASIRTGSNYGYTF	TGTGCCAGTATTCGGACAGGTTCTAACTATGGCTACACCTTC
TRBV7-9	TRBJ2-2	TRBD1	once	CASTRQGNTGELFF	TGTGCCAGCACACGACAGGGAAACACCGGGGAGCTGTTTTTT
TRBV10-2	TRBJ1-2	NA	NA	CASSSGDGVTLSYTF	TGCGCCAGCAGTAGTGGGGACGGAGTTACTCTTAGCTACACCTTC
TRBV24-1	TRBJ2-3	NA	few	CATSDTRFGPTDTQYF	TGTGCCACCAGTGATACCCGATTCGGCCCCACAGATACGCAGTATTTT
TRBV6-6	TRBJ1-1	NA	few	CASSPRGEAFF	TGTGCCAGCAGTCCCCGGGGCGAAGCTTTCTTT
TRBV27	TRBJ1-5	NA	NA	CASALVGQNQPQHF	TGTGCCAGCGCCCTAGTGGGGCAGAATCAGCCCCAGCATTTT
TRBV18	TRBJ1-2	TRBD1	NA	CASSDGTGTGYTF	TGTGCCAGCTCAGACGGGACAGGGACGGGCTACACCTTC
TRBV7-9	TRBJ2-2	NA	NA	CASSLQGNGELFF	TGTGCCAGCAGCTTGCAGGGGAACGGGGAGCTGTTTTTT
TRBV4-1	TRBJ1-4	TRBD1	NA	CASSQAGTGNEKLFF	TGCGCCAGCAGCCAAGCTGGGACAGGGAATGAAAAACTGTTTTTT
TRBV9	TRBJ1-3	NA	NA	CASSVGRGGERNTIYF	TGTGCCAGCAGCGTAGGGAGAGGGGGTGAAAGGAACACCATATATTTT
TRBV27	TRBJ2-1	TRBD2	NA	CASSLAGGANNEQFF	TGTGCCAGCAGTTTAGCGGGGGGGGCCAACAATGAGCAGTTCTTC
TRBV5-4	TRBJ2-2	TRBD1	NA	CASSPRQGSTGELFF	TGTGCCAGCAGCCCGCGACAGGGATCCACCGGGGAGCTGTTTTTT
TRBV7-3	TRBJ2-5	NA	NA	CASSLLGGREKGETQYF	TGTGCCAGCAGCTTACTGGGAGGCAGGGAGAAGGGAGAGACCCAGTACTTC
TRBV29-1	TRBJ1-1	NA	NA	CSVEDQGQGITEAFF	TGCAGCGTTGAAGATCAGGGGCAGGGGATCACTGAAGCTTTCTTT